A single sample gave rise to the 9 T cell receptor beta chains below, sequenced in a study of blood T cell repertoires in COVID-19. This table comes from immunoSEQ multiplex PCR, and its TCRdb copy is limited to in-frame clones, with some not included. The repertoire holds 410,000 or so clones, with approximately 90% as singletons. The specimen sequenced was peripheral blood. Source of these receptors: a woman aged 30 to 39 with active or convalescent COVID-19.

The rearrangement joins TRBV28 to TRBJ1-2, with TRBD1 matching over 7 bases. Unmatched junction bases numbered 3, after V lost 5 bases and J lost 0 bases. Germline CDR1 is MDHEN and CDR2 is SYDVKM. This CDR3 comprises 14 residues. The CDR3 loop reads CASSPGGANYGYTF. The CDR3 DNA reads TGTGCCAGCAGTCCAGGGGGAGCTAACTATGGCTACACCTTC.

The V gene is TRBV29-1, the J gene TRBJ1-3, with 9 bases lining up with TRBD1. Germline CDR1 is SQVTM and CDR2 is ANQGSEA. The CDR3 is made up of 14 amino acids. V gave up 5 bases and J gave up 2 bases; unmatched junction bases: 4. For the CDR3, the DNA is TGCAGCGTTCAAGGGGACAGGGCTGGAAACACCATATATTTT. Its protein is CSVQGDRAGNTIYF.

This chain joins TRBV5-6 and TRBJ1-3; no definite D call. The CDR3 extends over 15 amino acids. Germline V lookup: CDR1 SGHDT, CDR2 YYEEEE. The V gene lost 1 base and the J gene lost 0 bases, with 8 bases spanning the gap. As DNA, the CDR3 is TGTGCCAGCAGCTTGCAAGGCGGCTCTGGAAACACCATATATTTT. Translation gives CASSLQGGSGNTIYF.

The chain combines TRBV6-5 with TRBJ1-5; no clear D gene. The CDR3 runs to 14 residues. V shed 8 bases and J shed 0 bases, with 11 bases lying between them. Germline V gene sequence: CDR1 MNHEY, CDR2 SVGAGI. CDR3 nucleotides: TGTGCCAGCGGCCGCCGGGATAGCAATCAGCCCCAGCATTTT. It encodes CASGRRDSNQPQHF.

V and J are TRBV11-2 and TRBJ2-7, with D tentatively TRBD2 (5 bases). This CDR3 is 12 amino acids long. V was clipped by 8 bases and J by 7 bases, with 15 bases between them. Germline lookup yields CDR1 SGHAT and CDR2 FQNNGV. The CDR3 coding sequence is TGTGCCAGCGGGCCGTTCGGGGATGAGCAGTACTTC. As protein: CASGPFGDEQYF.

The rearrangement links TRBV7-6 to TRBJ1-1; a weak D match, TRBD1 (6 bases). Per the germline V gene, CDR1 is SGHVS and CDR2 is FNYEAQ. The CDR3 length is 14 residues. V was trimmed by 4 bases and J by 4 bases, leaving 13 bases between them. The DNA for the CDR3 is TGTGCCAGCAGCTCAACGCAGGGGTTCACTGAAGCTTTCTTT. It translates to CASSSTQGFTEAFF.

The V and J genes are TRBV6-5 and TRBJ1-2; TRBD1 aligns across 9 bases. The V and J ends lost 6 bases and 3 bases, in that order; junction bases with no gene match: 8. Germline CDR1 is MNHEY and CDR2 is SVGAGI. The CDR3 consists of 15 residues. The CDR3 loop reads CASRLNRDRDYGYTF. The CDR3 DNA follows: TGTGCCAGCAGACTAAACCGGGACAGGGACTATGGCTACACCTTC.

The CDR3 sequence: CSVGTGVTDTQYF. In DNA, the CDR3 is TGCAGCGTGGGGACAGGGGTGACAGATACGCAGTATTTT. The V gene is TRBV29-1, the J gene TRBJ2-3; TRBD1 matches 10 bases. Trimming at V came to 6 bases and at J to 3 bases, leaving 3 bases not matched to a gene. This CDR3 has 13 amino acids. Germline loops: CDR1 SQVTM, CDR2 ANQGSEA.

This rearrangement joins TRBV18 to TRBJ1-2; D unclear. The CDR3 consists of 12 residues. Trimming shortened V by 5 bases and J by 6 bases, and 10 bases separated the two germline ends. Germline V gene data show CDR1 as KGHSH and CDR2 as LQKENI. DNA of the CDR3: TGTGCCAGCTCATGGGGAGAGGATGGCTACACCTTC. This translates into CASSWGEDGYTF.